This T cell receptor (beta chain) was documented in a study of chemoradiotherapy in HPV16-positive cancers. Germline CDR1 is MNHEY and CDR2 is SMNVEV (reference sequence). This CDR3 has 13 residues. Trimming left V 10 bases short and J 2 bases short, with 12 bases between. Profiled with immunoSEQ multiplex PCR; TCRdb holds only in-frame clones, not every one. This sample has a few hundred clones, with nearly 90% found just once. The TCR originated in a human donor with HPV-associated anogenital cancer. This chain links TRBV27 with TRBJ1-5; unclear D gene. The specimen comprised tumor tissue, sampled from a patient who underwent chemoradiotherapy. The CDR3 DNA reads as TGTGCCAACCGCCGTGGAGGCAATCAGCCCCAGCATTTT. It specifies CANRRGGNQPQHF.